Described below is a single T cell receptor (beta chain) sequence and its context. Ten or more counts support this clonotype. No antigen is known for it. No base qualities exist here, and no much larger clone lies one base off it. The TCR beta CDR3 regions were amplified from RNA transcripts. A first-round RT-PCR of the TCR CDR3 used the HTBI primer set with the Qiagen OneStep RT-PCR kit. Libraries were constructed in a second round of multiplex PCR, after which size selection and purification were carried out. Libraries were sequenced paired-end with 100 bp reads on an Illumina HiSeq2000. On the authors' methods: SOAPnuke was used to process the raw data, with reads discarded if the reads contained adapters or uncalled bases, had a mean Phred below 15, or lacked an exact constant-primer or identifier match. High-quality paired reads were merged using COPE v1.2.5, and each unique nucleotide sequence was defined as a clonotype. Clonotypes were aligned to IMGT TRBV, TRBD and TRBJ reference segments using MiTCR v1.1. The analysis was restricted to V-J combinations with a frequency above 0.0001, which together covered roughly 99% of the repertoires. The TCS score was defined as the ratio of F50 (clonal expansion) to E x V (chaos), calculated using BLOSUM62-based TCRdist between CDR3 peptides within each V-J. Welch's t-statistics and random forest reduced roughly 530 V-J features to 10 to 15, which were used in a naive Bayes classifier (R e1071). The public reads were reprocessed in TCRdb via fastp at Q25 and MiXCR, keeping in-frame beta chains. Rows are unified per CDR3 protein, each entry keeping the most common DNA and genes. The V and J calls come from TCRdb's annotation, not from the publication. The sample records approximately 210,000 distinct CDR3 sequences, about 15% of which are singletons. The ten top clones hold around 50% of the sample.

The sample comes from a study of T cells in Graves' hyperthyroidism and ophthalmopathy (dated by TCRdb to about 2019). Context from the whole study: Peripheral blood was collected at initial diagnosis, before any treatment. The study also compared thyroid tissue and blood T-cell repertoires from several Graves' hyperthyroidism patients. Prospective prediction of ophthalmopathy was tested in an independent validation cohort of 18 to 20 hyperthyroidism patients and 17 patients who later progressed to ophthalmopathy. The paper describes TCR Vbeta CDR3 sequencing of 135 peripheral blood samples, made up of approximately 40 ophthalmopathy patients, some 76 hyperthyroidism patients and about 17 progressor patients. The roughly 99 discovery patients were divided at random into training and test sets in a 7:3 ratio. Following sampling, methimazole starting at 30 mg daily was given to hyperthyroidism patients, and high-dose intravenous methylprednisolone was given to ophthalmopathy patients. To identify distinguishing TCR V-J signatures, a discovery cohort of roughly 100 patients was used, comprising 40 to 45 with Graves' ophthalmopathy and around 57 with stable Graves' hyperthyroidism.

A patient counted as having stable Graves' hyperthyroidism if no progression to ophthalmopathy occurred over 18 months of follow-up. Hyperthyroidism patients were aged 18 to 65 years and newly diagnosed, with disease duration of less than 2 months. The study excluded patients with uncontrolled infections, other autoimmune diseases, pregnancy or lactation. Diagnoses were based on clinical symptoms, serum thyroxine and TRAb, thyroid ultrasound and orbital computed tomography. Ficoll-Paque density gradient centrifugation was used to isolate PBMCs from 10 ml of fresh peripheral blood. Total RNA was extracted with Trizol reagent, and quality was checked on an Agilent 2100 Bioanalyzer. Points the paper makes about the study in general: A model built on a 13 V-J signature distinguished ophthalmopathy from stable hyperthyroidism, reaching around 90% sensitivity and about 81% specificity in cross-validation and 80%/75% in testing. In validation, the model predicted progression to ophthalmopathy a median of roughly 6.2 months before onset, with about 70% sensitivity and around 76% specificity. Most expanded thyroid clonotypes (frequency above 0.001) were also detected in blood, suggesting blood repertoires may reflect thyroid immune responses. Sample size was not statistically predetermined, and investigators were not blinded to group allocation.

CDR1 and CDR2 (MDHEN, SYDVKM) derive from the germline V gene. CDR3 length: 16 amino acids, cysteine to phenylalanine. The entry retains the CDR3 DNA only, 48 bases that are in frame from base 1. V was cut back by 4 bases and J by 3 bases, leaving a gap of 15 bases between them. This sequence originates from a man aged 45-65 years with Graves' hyperthyroidism. The sequencing input was blood. The V gene is TRBV28 and the J gene is TRBJ1-4; the D gene cannot be resolved reliably. The sequenced DNA: TGTGCCAGCAGTTCGGACGTCTGGGGAGCTAATGAAAAACTGTTTTTT. It translates as CASSSDVWGANEKLFF.